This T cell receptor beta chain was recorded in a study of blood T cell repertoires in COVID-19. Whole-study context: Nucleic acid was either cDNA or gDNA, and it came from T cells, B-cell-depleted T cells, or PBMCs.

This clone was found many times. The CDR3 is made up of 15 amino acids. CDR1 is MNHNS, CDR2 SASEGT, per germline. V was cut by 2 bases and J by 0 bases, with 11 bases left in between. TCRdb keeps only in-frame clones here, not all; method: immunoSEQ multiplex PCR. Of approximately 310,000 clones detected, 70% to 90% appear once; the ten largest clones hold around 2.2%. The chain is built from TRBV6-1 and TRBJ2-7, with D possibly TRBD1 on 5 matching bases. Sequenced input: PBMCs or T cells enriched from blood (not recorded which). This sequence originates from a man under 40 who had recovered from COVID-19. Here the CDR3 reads CASSERGSSSYEQYF. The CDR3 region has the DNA TGTGCCAGCAGTGAAAGGGGAAGCAGCTCCTACGAGCAGTACTTC.